This T cell receptor (beta chain) was sequenced during a study of T cells in Graves' hyperthyroidism and ophthalmopathy. On this clonotype itself: Its cognate antigen is unknown.

The germline gives CDR1 WSHSY, CDR2 SAAADI. The CDR3 spans 14 residues. With 6 bases removed from V and 4 bases from J, the gap between germline ends came to 14 bases. Overall study results and limits: Peripheral blood also featured most of the thyroid clonotypes expanded above 0.001.

The investigators amplified TCR beta CDR3 regions from RNA transcripts. When the TCR CDR3 underwent first-round RT-PCR, the HTBI primer set was used. TCRdb ran MiXCR on the multiplex PCR reads and lists one entry per CDR3 protein. The sample includes about 530,000 distinct CDR3 sequences, approximately 17% of them seen just once. A NOSPECS grade of at least 4, a Clinical Activity Score of at least 3 and duration under 3 months were recorded in ophthalmopathy patients. Diagnoses used clinical symptoms, serum thyroxine and TRAb, thyroid ultrasound and orbital computed tomography. An approximately 9.4 ml volume of fresh peripheral blood provided the PBMCs.

The receptor comes from a woman aged 18 to 35 with Graves' ophthalmopathy. Input material: blood. V is TRBV10-2 and J is TRBJ2-3; tentatively, D is TRBD1 or TRBD2 (5 bases each). The CDR3 region has the DNA TGCGCCAGCAGGGGGGACCTCGCCGCAGATACGCAGTATTTT. Amino acid sequence: CASRGDLAADTQYF.